The TCR beta chain under discussion was sequenced for a study of long-term antiretroviral therapy in people with HIV. The CDR3 sequence is 17 residues long. J lost 3 bases, V lost 1 base, and 6 bases had no gene match. CDR1 and CDR2 from the germline V gene are MDHEN and SYDVKM. Researchers report immunoSEQ v3.0 was run at survey level. Sequenced by immunoSEQ multiplex PCR; TCRdb stores in-frame clones only, minus some. Of thousands of clones listed, 65% to 85% were seen once; the top ten hold approximately 14%. The source is a middle-aged man with HIV. The sample in question was unsorted PBMCs, obtained nearly 2.7 years before starting antiretroviral therapy. The chain links TRBV28 to TRBJ2-1; the match to TRBD2 covers 10 bases. This CDR3 is CASSLSSGGALYNEQFF. The CDR3 coding sequence is TGTGCCAGCAGTTTATCGAGCGGGGGGGCCCTCTACAATGAGCAGTTCTTC.